This record looks at one TCR beta chain sequence and its context. The antigen remains undetermined. This CDR3 is built from 15 residues. V shed 5 bases and J 6 bases; nucleotides not matched to a gene: 8. The germline V gene has CDR1 MDHEN and CDR2 SYDVKM. The data were obtained in a study of blood T cells in healthy people across ages. Study-level findings and limits: Roughly linear declines in TCR beta diversity per million T cells occurred with age.

With a J-beta primer mix and a sample-barcoded 5' primer, a second PCR ran about 6 to 11 cycles. TCRdb processed the 5' RACE reads anew with MiXCR; each CDR3 protein has one entry. Of about 940,000 distinct CDR3 sequences in the sample, approximately 49% were seen once. This TCR derives from a man aged 25 to 45 in good health. The material sequenced was blood. The genes are TRBV28 and TRBJ2-7, with 12 bases identical to TRBD1. The CDR3 DNA reads as TGTGCCAGCAGTGTCCTCGGGACAGGGGGCGTCGAGCAGTACTTC. Translated: CASSVLGTGGVEQYF.